The present entry profiles one TCR beta chain with its context. What this receptor recognizes is not known. Base qualities are not at hand, and no much larger clone is one base apart. These data belong to a study of T-cell memory formation after mild COVID-19 (dated by TCRdb to the early 2020s). With regard to the full study: TCR sequence clusters from the two donors were largely donor specific. In two donors, T-cell clones that expanded and contracted after mild COVID-19 were followed by sequencing TCRalpha and TCRbeta repertoires longitudinally. The cohort comprised two young, previously healthy adult volunteers, one female and one male.

The instrument was an Illumina NovaSeq 6000. TCRalpha and TCRbeta cDNA libraries were constructed by 5'RACE with constant-segment primers, with sample barcodes and unique molecular identifiers being introduced. RNA was extracted from every sample with Trizol reagent. The libraries were amplified in two PCR steps, and the second step added a second sample barcode and Illumina TruSeq adapters. Sequencing of libraries was performed on an Illumina NovaSeq with 2 x 150 bp paired-end reads. The authors' pipeline ran thus. Reads were demultiplexed and collapsed into UMI-guided consensus sequences with migec v1.2.7. With mixcr v2.1.11, UMI consensuses were aligned to TRA and TRB V and J templates and assembled into clonotypes. Expanded or contracted clonotypes were those called significant by both edgeR and NoisET, with noise models trained on biological replicates. For edgeR calls, a false discovery rate-adjusted p below 0.01 and a log2 fold-change threshold of 1 were applied. As an exploratory analysis of dynamics, max-normalized trajectories of the 1000 most abundant clonotypes were examined by PCA with hierarchical clustering. The CD4 or CD8 phenotype of responding clones was assigned using the separately sequenced CD4+ and CD8+ repertoires. TCRdb handled the public reads itself, with Q25 trimming in fastp and clone calling in MiXCR, and kept productive beta chains. Here each entry gathers all rows of one CDR3 protein and keeps the most common genes and DNA. These V and J calls are TCRdb output, not the study's own analysis. The sample table contains around 300,000 distinct CDR3 sequences; only one count was recorded for roughly an eighth of them. Clones ranked in the top ten supply about 20% of the sample.

Spanning cysteine to phenylalanine, the CDR3 consists of 16 amino acids. Just CDR3 DNA is preserved here, 48 bases in frame from base 1. According to the germline V gene, CDR1 reads SGHVS and CDR2 reads FNYEAQ. V is pared back by 1 base and J by 7 bases, with 19 bases lying between the germline termini. PBMCs were isolated by Ficoll-Paque density gradient centrifugation. Broader findings and caveats from the paper: The detection of some responding clones in pre-infection memory suggests that pre-existing cross-reactive memory T cells joined the SARS-CoV-2 response. From day 15 to 85, contracting clones showed balanced CD4/CD8 phenotypes, whereas a second wave of clones that expanded from day 15 to 37 leaned towards CD4+. The second-wave clones that peaked on day 37 were not confirmed to be SARS-CoV-2 specific. Only two mild cases were covered by the study, and larger cohorts that include severe cases with pre-infection samples were considered necessary. Contracting CD4+ clones were found mainly in CM and EM memory subsets, while CD8+ clones were enriched in EMRA.

The V and J segments used are TRBV7-6 and TRBJ2-5, with the D gene uncertain. The clonotype originates from a man between 18 and 35 years old who had mild COVID-19 (a few samples of this study predate the infection). The sample titles of this study are shuffled in the database, so cell type and time point are left out; the donor was told from shared clones. The sequenced sample consisted of PBMCs or a T cell subset sorted from them (not recorded which). The CDR3 amino acid sequence is: CASSLVGRASFPTQYF. The DNA sequence is given as TGTGCCAGCAGCTTAGTGGGTCGGGCGTCCTTCCCGACCCAGTACTTC.